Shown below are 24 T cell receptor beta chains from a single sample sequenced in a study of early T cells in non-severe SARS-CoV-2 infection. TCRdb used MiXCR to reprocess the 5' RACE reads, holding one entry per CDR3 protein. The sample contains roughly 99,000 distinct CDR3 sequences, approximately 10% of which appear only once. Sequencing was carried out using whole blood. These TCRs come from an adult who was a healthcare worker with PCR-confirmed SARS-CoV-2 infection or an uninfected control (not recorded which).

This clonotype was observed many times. The CDR3 here is CSVEPNYGYTF. DNA of the CDR3: TGCAGCGTTGAACCTAACTATGGCTACACCTTC. The rearrangement uses TRBV29-1 and TRBJ1-2; no reliable D call. The V end was cut by 2 bases, the J end by 0 bases, with 1 base between. In germline, CDR1 is SQVTM, CDR2 ANQGSEA. The CDR3 runs to 11 residues.

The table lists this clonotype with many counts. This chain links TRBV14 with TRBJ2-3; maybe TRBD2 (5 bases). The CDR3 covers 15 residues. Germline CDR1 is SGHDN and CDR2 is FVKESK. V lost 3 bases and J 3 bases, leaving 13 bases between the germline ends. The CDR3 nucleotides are TGTGCCAGCAGCCATCTCCGCGGGCTAACAGATACGCAGTATTTT. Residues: CASSHLRGLTDTQYF.

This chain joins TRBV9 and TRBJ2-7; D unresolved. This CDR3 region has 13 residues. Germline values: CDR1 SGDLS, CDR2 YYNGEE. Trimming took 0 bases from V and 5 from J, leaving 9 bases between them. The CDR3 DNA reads TGTGCCAGCAGCGTAGACCCTGCGGACGAGCAGTACTTC. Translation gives CASSVDPADEQYF.

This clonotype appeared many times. Here the CDR3 DNA reads TGTGCCAGCAGTTTTGTGGGGGAGGAAGCTTTCTTT. It specifies CASSFVGEEAFF. This chain joins TRBV28 and TRBJ1-1, with TRBD1 as a possible D gene (5 bases). Germline-derived CDR1 and CDR2 are MDHEN and SYDVKM. Trimming shortened V by 3 bases and J by 8 bases, and 10 bases separated the two germline ends. The CDR3 length is 12 residues.

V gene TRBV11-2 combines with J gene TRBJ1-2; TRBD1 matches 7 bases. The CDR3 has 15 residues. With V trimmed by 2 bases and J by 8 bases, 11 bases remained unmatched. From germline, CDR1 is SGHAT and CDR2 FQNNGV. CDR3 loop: CASSLTTGVVGGYTF. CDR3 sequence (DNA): TGTGCCAGCAGCTTAACTACAGGGGTAGTAGGCGGCTACACCTTC.

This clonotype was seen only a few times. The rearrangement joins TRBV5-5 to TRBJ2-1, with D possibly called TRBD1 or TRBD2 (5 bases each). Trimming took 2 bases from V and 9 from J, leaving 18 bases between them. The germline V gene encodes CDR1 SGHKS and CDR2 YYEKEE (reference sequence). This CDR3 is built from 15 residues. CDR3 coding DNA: TGTGCCAGCAGCTTTCGGGGACCAGTCCCAAGTGAGCAGTTCTTC. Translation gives CASSFRGPVPSEQFF.

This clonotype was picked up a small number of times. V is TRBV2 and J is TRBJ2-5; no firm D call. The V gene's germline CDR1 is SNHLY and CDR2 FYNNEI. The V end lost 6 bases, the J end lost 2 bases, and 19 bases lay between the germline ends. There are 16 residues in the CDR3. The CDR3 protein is CASRPRFSRVQETQYF. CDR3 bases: TGTGCCAGCAGGCCCCGGTTCTCGCGCGTACAAGAGACCCAGTACTTC.

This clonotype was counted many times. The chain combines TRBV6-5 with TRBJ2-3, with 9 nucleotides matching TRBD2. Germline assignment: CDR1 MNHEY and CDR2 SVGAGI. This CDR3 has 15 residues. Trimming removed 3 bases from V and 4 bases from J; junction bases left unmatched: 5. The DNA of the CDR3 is TGTGCCAGCAGTTATGGAGCGGGAGGATCAGATACGCAGTATTTT. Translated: CASSYGAGGSDTQYF.

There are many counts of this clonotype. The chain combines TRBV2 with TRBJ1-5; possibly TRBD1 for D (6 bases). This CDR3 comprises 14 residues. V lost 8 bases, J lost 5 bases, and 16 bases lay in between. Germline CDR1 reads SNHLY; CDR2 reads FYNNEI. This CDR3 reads CASEVEAGDQPQHF. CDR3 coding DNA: TGTGCCAGCGAAGTGGAGGCAGGGGATCAGCCCCAGCATTTT.

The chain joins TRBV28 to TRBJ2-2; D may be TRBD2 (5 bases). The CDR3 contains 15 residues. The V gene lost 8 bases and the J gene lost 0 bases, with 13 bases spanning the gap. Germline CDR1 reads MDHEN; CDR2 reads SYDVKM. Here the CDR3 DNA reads TGTGCCAGCCACCCTAGCCCCGCGAACACCGGGGAGCTGTTTTTT. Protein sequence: CASHPSPANTGELFF.

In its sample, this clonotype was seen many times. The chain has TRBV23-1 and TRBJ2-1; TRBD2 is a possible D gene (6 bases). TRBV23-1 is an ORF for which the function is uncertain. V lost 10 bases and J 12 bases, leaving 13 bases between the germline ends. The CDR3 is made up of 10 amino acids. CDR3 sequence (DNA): TGCGCCATCCCGGGGGACGGGCAGTTCTTC. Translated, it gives CAIPGDGQFF.

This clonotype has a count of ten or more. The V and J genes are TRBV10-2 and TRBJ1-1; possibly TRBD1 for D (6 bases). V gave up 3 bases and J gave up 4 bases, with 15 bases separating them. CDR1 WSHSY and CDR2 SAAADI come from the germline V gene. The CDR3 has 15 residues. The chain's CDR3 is CASSDWGLSTTEAFF. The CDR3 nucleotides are TGCGCCAGCAGTGATTGGGGGCTTTCGACCACTGAAGCTTTCTTT.

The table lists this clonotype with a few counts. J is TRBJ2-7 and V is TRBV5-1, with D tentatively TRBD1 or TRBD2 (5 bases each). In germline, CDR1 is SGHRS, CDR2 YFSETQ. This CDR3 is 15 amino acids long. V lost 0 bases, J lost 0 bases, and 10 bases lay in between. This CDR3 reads CASSLDGASSYEQYF. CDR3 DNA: TGCGCCAGCAGCTTGGACGGGGCTTCCTCCTACGAGCAGTACTTC.

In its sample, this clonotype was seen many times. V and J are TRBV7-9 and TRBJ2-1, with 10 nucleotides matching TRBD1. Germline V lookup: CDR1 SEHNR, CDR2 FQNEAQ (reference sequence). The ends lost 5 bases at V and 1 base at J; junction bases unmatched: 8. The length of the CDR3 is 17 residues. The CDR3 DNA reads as TGTGCCAGCAGCCGGGGACAGGGGTTTGGGTCCTACAATGAGCAGTTCTTC. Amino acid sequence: CASSRGQGFGSYNEQFF.

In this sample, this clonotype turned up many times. The CDR3 DNA reads as TGTGCCAGCAGCCAAGTAGGGGCCACGGAGGGCTACACCTTC. Translation: CASSQVGATEGYTF. V is TRBV3-1 and J is TRBJ1-2, with a weak D call TRBD1 (5 bases). V dropped 1 base and J dropped 8 bases, with 14 bases sitting between them. CDR1 and CDR2 from the germline V gene are LGHDT and YNNKEL (reference sequence). The CDR3 sequence is 14 residues long.

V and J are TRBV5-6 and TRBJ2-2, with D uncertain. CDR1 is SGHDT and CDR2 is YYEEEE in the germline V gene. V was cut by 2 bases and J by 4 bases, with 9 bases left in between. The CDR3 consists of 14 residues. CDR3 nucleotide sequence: TGTGCCAGCAGCTTACTCAGTATCACCGGGGAGCTGTTTTTT. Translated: CASSLLSITGELFF. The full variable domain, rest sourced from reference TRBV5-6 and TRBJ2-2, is DAGVTQSPTHLIKTRGQQVTLRCSPKSGHDTVSWYQQALGQGPQFIFQYYEEEERQRGNFPDRFSGHQFPNYSSELNVNALLLGDSALYLCASSLLSITGELFFGEGSRLTVL.

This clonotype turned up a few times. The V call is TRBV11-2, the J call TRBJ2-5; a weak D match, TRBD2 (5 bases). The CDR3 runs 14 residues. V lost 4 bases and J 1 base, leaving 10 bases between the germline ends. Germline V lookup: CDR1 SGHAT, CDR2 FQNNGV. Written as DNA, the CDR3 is TGTGCCAGCAGCTCAACCGCGGGCCAAGAGACCCAGTACTTC. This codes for CASSSTAGQETQYF.

CDR3 nucleotides: TGTGCCAGCAGTCGACGGGACAGGGGCAATGAGCAGTTCTTC. This sequence encodes CASSRRDRGNEQFF. This chain links TRBV6-6 with TRBJ2-1; 10 bases map to TRBD1. CDR3 length: 14 amino acids. Germline CDR1 reads MNHNY; CDR2 reads SVGAGI (reference sequence). After removal of 5 bases from V and 6 bases from J, the junction contained 4 bases not matched to a gene.

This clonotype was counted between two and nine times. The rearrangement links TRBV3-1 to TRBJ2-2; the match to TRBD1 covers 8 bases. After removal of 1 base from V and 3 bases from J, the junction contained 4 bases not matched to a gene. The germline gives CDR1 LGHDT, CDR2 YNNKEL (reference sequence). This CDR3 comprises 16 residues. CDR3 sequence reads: CASSQARTGYTGELFF. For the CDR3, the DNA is TGTGCCAGCAGCCAAGCGAGGACAGGGTACACCGGGGAGCTGTTTTTT.

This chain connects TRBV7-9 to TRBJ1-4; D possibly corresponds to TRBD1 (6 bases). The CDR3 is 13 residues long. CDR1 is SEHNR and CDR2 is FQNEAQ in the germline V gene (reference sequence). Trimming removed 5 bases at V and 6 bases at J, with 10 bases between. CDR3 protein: CASSQGHYEKLFF. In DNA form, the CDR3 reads TGTGCCAGCAGCCAGGGGCATTATGAAAAACTGTTTTTT.

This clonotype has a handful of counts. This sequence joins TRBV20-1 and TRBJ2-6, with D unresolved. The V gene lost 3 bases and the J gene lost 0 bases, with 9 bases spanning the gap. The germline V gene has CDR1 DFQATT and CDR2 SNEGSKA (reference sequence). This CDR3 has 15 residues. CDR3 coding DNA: TGCAGTGCTAGTAACAGAGACTCTGGGGCCAACGTCCTGACTTTC. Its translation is CSASNRDSGANVLTF.

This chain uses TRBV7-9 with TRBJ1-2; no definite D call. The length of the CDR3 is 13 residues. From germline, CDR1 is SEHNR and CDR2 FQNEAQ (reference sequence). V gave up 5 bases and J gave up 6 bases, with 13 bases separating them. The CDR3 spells CASSLREDDGYTF. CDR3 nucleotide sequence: TGTGCCAGCAGCCTAAGGGAGGACGATGGCTACACCTTC. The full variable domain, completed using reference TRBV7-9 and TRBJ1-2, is DTGVSQNPRHKITKRGQNVTFRCDPISEHNRLYWYRQTLGQGPEFLTYFQNEAQLEKSRLLSDRFSAERPKGSFSTLEIQRTEQGDSAMYLCASSLREDDGYTFGSGTRLTVV.

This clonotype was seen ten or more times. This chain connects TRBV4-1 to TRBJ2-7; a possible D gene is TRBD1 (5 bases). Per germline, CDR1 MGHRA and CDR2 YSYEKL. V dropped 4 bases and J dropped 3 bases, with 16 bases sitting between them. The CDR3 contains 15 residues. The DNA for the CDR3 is TGCGCCAGCAGCCTTGGACATCCCGAGTACTACGAGCAGTACTTC. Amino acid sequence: CASSLGHPEYYEQYF.

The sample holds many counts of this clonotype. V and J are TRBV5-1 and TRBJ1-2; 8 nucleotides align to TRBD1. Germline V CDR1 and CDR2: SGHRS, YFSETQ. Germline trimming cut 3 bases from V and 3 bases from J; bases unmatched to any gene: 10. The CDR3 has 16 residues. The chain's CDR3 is CASSSTGTGVDYGYTF. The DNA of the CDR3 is TGCGCCAGCAGCTCAACCGGGACAGGTGTAGACTATGGCTACACCTTC.